This T cell receptor beta chain was captured in a study of blood T cells in healthy people across ages. This clonotype turned up a few times. Then a second PCR, running roughly 6 to 12 cycles, was carried out with a sample-barcoded 5' primer and a J-beta primer mix. TCRdb reprocessed the 5' RACE reads via MiXCR and lists one record per CDR3 protein. The sample contains 1.5 million to 2 million distinct CDR3 sequences, around 40% of which appear only once. The source material was blood. The sequence came from a human donor in good health.

CDR3 amino acids: CASSREGAGNTEAFF. The DNA of the CDR3 is TGTGCCAGCAGCCGCGAGGGGGCCGGGAACACTGAAGCTTTCTTT. The chain combines TRBV9 with TRBJ1-1, with TRBD1 identical over 7 bases. The ends lost 4 bases at V and 1 base at J; junction bases unmatched: 7. Germline CDR1 is SGDLS and CDR2 is YYNGEE. The CDR3 contains 15 residues.